The present T cell receptor beta chain was sequenced within a study of shared clonotypes between healthy human individuals. Study-level information: Three plates were used per donor for CD4 naive, three for CD4 memory, two for CD8 naive and one for CD8 memory.

The assay was immunoSEQ multiplex PCR, and TCRdb's table has in-frame clones only and misses some. The table has approximately 1,500,000 clones, 95% to 99% seen once. The TCR originated in a young man in good health. The sample consisted of naive CD4+ T cells sorted from blood. This sample's subset: CD45RA+ positively selected.

Here the CDR3 DNA reads TGTGCCAGTAGTATAGGGGGCGGGAGGCGGTCCTACAATGAGCAGTTCTTC. This sequence encodes CASSIGGGRRSYNEQFF. The chain couples TRBV19 to TRBJ2-1, with 8 bases fitting TRBD2. CDR1 LNHDA and CDR2 SQIVND come from the germline V gene (reference sequence). This CDR3 is built from 17 residues. V lost 1 base to trimming and J lost 1 base; unmatched junction nucleotides: 6.